The 31 T cell receptor beta chains in this list originate from one sample, sequenced in a study of blood T cell repertoires in COVID-19. Method: immunoSEQ multiplex PCR; TCRdb's copy keeps in-frame clones and lacks some. The data contain roughly 80,000 clones, roughly four fifths of them singletons. The sample comprised peripheral blood. All receptors derive from a human donor in a cohort sampled during active COVID-19.

This chain links TRBV7-6 with TRBJ1-5; no clear D. The V and J ends lost 5 bases and 2 bases respectively, with 7 bases between them. The length of the CDR3 is 13 residues. Germline CDR1 is SGHVS and CDR2 is FNYEAQ. CDR3 protein: CASSPQRNQPQHF. CDR3 DNA sequence: TGTGCCAGCAGCCCACAGCGCAATCAGCCCCAGCATTTT.

This clone is a singleton in its sample. V gene TRBV7-6 combines with J gene TRBJ2-3; the D gene is possibly TRBD2 (5 bases). Trimming took off 3 bases at V and 2 bases at J, with 9 bases between the two ends. Germline CDR1 SGHVS, CDR2 FNYEAQ. CDR3 length: 14 residues. CDR3 residues: CASSFGVTTDTQYF. The CDR3 region has the DNA TGTGCCAGCAGCTTCGGGGTGACCACAGATACGCAGTATTTT.

CDR3: CASSPSGGAGNSPLHF. As DNA, the CDR3 is TGTGCCAGCTCACCGAGCGGGGGCGCGGGGAATTCACCCCTCCACTTT. The V gene is TRBV18, the J gene TRBJ1-6; tentatively, D is TRBD1 (6 bases). Germline loops: CDR1 KGHSH, CDR2 LQKENI. V shed 3 bases and J shed 7 bases, with 16 bases lying between them. The CDR3 consists of 16 residues.

The rearrangement joins TRBV28 to TRBJ2-6; tentatively, D is TRBD2 (5 bases). V was cut by 5 bases and J by 2 bases, with 10 bases left in between. Germline CDR1 is MDHEN and CDR2 is SYDVKM. The CDR3 totals 15 residues. The CDR3 bases are TGTGCCAGCAGTCCCGGGAAGGCTGGGGCCAACGTCCTGACTTTC. As protein: CASSPGKAGANVLTF.

The chain's CDR3 is CASSPSDRESTEAFF. The DNA of the CDR3 is TGTGCCAGCAGCCCATCGGACAGGGAGTCCACTGAAGCTTTCTTT. The chain recombines TRBV3-1 (or the pseudogene TRBV3-2) with TRBJ1-1; 8 bases match TRBD1. The V segment lost 4 bases and the J segment 4 bases; nucleotides outside the gene matches: 8. CDR1 is LGHDT and CDR2 is YNNKEL in the germline V gene (reference sequence). This CDR3 is 15 amino acids long.

J is TRBJ2-1 and V is TRBV12-5; D unresolved. The CDR3 is 12 residues long. From germline, CDR1 is LGHNT and CDR2 FRNRAP. The V end was cut by 1 base, the J end by 6 bases, with 4 bases between. DNA for the CDR3: TGTGCTAGTGGTTTGGCCGGCAATGAGCAGTTCTTC. Translated, it gives CASGLAGNEQFF.

This chain connects TRBV10-1 to TRBJ2-5; D unresolved. The germline CDR1 and CDR2 sequences are WNHNN and SYGVQD (reference sequence). This CDR3 has 9 residues. CDR3 in amino acids: CQYQETQYF. The DNA for the CDR3 is TGCCAGTACCAAGAGACCCAGTACTTC.

This clone was seen only a few times. This chain joins TRBV19 and TRBJ2-7, with 8 bases fitting TRBD2. CDR1 is LNHDA, CDR2 SQIVND, per germline (reference sequence). V gave up 4 bases and J gave up 7 bases; unmatched junction bases: 3. The CDR3 has 12 residues. This CDR3 reads CASSTGRGEQYF. As DNA, the CDR3 is TGTGCCAGTAGTACCGGGAGGGGAGAGCAGTACTTC. Supplemented by reference TRBV19 and TRBJ2-7, the full variable domain reads DGGITQSPKYLFRKEGQNVTLSCEQNLNHDAMYWYRQDPGQGLRLIYYSQIVNDFQKGDIAEGYSVSREKKESFPLTVTSAQKNPTAFYLCASSTGRGEQYFGPGTRLTVT.

This chain joins TRBV29-1 and TRBJ2-6, with D possibly TRBD2 on 5 matching bases. The germline gives CDR1 SQVTM, CDR2 ANQGSEA. This CDR3 has 14 residues. The ends were cut back, 2 bases at V and 1 base at J, with 6 bases in the middle. In nucleotides, the CDR3 is TGCAGCGTTGAAACGGGGTCTGGGGCCAACGTCCTGACTTTC. Protein sequence: CSVETGSGANVLTF.

This clone was seen a handful of times. V usage is TRBV30 and J usage is TRBJ2-2, with TRBD1 as a possible D gene (5 bases). From germline, CDR1 is GTSNPN and CDR2 SVGIG (reference sequence). Between the trimmed V and J ends, which lost 3 bases and 6 bases, there was a span of 17 bases. This CDR3 has 15 residues. The CDR3 bases are TGTGCCTGGAGGGGGCAGGAATCGCGCGCCGGGGAGCTGTTTTTT. The encoded protein is CAWRGQESRAGELFF. Supplemented by reference TRBV30 and TRBJ2-2, the full variable domain reads SQTIHQWPATLVQPVGSPLSLECTVEGTSNPNLYWYRQAAGRGLQLLFYSVGIGQISSEVPQNLSASRPQDRQFILSSKKLLLSDSGFYLCAWRGQESRAGELFFGEGSRLTVL.

This chain joins TRBV5-1 and TRBJ1-1, with a tentative D call TRBD1 (5 bases). V lost 4 bases, J lost 6 bases, and 16 bases lay in between. Germline CDR1 and CDR2: SGHRS and YFSETQ. The CDR3 runs to 14 residues. The DNA for the CDR3 is TGCGCCAGCAGCCGGGGGAGGGAGAGCCCTGAAGCTTTCTTT. Encoded protein: CASSRGRESPEAFF.

The CDR3 loop is CASSLPPDTQYF. The DNA for the CDR3 is TGTGCCAGCAGTCTCCCCCCAGATACGCAGTATTTT. The chain recombines TRBV7-3 with TRBJ2-3, with unresolved D. Trimming cost V 6 bases and J 4 bases, with 8 bases left between them. There are 12 residues in the CDR3. Germline CDR1 reads SGHTA; CDR2 reads FQGTGA.

V usage is TRBV28 and J usage is TRBJ1-5, with 7 bases identical to TRBD1. From germline, CDR1 is MDHEN and CDR2 SYDVKM. This CDR3 comprises 14 residues. V gave up 6 bases and J gave up 6 bases; unmatched junction bases: 8. The CDR3 DNA follows: TGTGCCAGCAGCAATTACAGGGGATCTCAGCCCCAGCATTTT. Translation: CASSNYRGSQPQHF. The complete variable domain, with remaining parts taken from reference TRBV28 and TRBJ1-5, reads DVKVTQSSRYLVKRTGEKVFLECVQDMDHENMFWYRQDPGLGLRLIYFSYDVKMKEKGDIPEGYSVSREKKERFSLILESASTNQTSMYLCASSNYRGSQPQHFGDGTRLSIL.

V is TRBV15 and J is TRBJ2-7; 7 positions agree with TRBD2. The germline V gene has CDR1 LNHNV and CDR2 YYDKDF (reference sequence). The CDR3 is made up of 15 amino acids. Trimming took 0 bases from V and 3 from J; bases not matched to a gene: 5. CDR3 in amino acids: CATSREIGTNYEQYF. The CDR3 coding sequence is TGTGCCACCAGCAGAGAAATCGGGACTAACTACGAGCAGTACTTC.

This clone was seen once. V usage is TRBV11-2 and J usage is TRBJ1-1, with D hard to call. Germline CDR1 is SGHAT and CDR2 is FQNNGV. The CDR3 sequence is 12 residues long. Between the trimmed V and J ends, which lost 2 bases and 5 bases, there was a span of 6 bases. CDR3 residues: CASSLKRTEAFF. DNA for the CDR3: TGTGCCAGCAGCTTAAAGAGGACTGAAGCTTTCTTT. Supplemented by reference TRBV11-2 and TRBJ1-1, the full variable domain reads EAGVAQSPRYKIIEKRQSVAFWCNPISGHATLYWYQQILGQGPKLLIQFQNNGVVDDSQLPKDRFSAERLKGVDSTLKIQPAKLEDSAVYLCASSLKRTEAFFGQGTRLTVV.

The chain uses TRBV6-5 and TRBJ2-7, with TRBD2 identical over 8 bases. The germline V gene has CDR1 MNHEY and CDR2 SVGAGI. V shed 9 bases and J 3 bases; nucleotides not matched to a gene: 10. This CDR3 contains 14 residues. CDR3 amino acids: CASRAGASGYEQYF. For the CDR3, the DNA is TGTGCCAGTAGAGCGGGGGCGTCTGGCTACGAGCAGTACTTC.

V usage is TRBV7-9 and J usage is TRBJ2-7; TRBD1 matches 9 bases. This CDR3 spans 16 amino acids. V was pared by 1 base and J by 2 bases, with 6 bases of the junction left unmatched. The germline CDR1 and CDR2 sequences are SEHNR and FQNEAQ (reference sequence). The CDR3 bases are TGTGCCAGCAGCTTAGGAGGGTGGACAGGGGCCTACGAGCAGTACTTC. Amino acids: CASSLGGWTGAYEQYF.

This rearrangement joins TRBV6-1 to TRBJ2-5; 9 nucleotides match TRBD2. The CDR3 consists of 16 residues. In germline, CDR1 is MNHNS, CDR2 SASEGT. V was pared by 2 bases and J by 0 bases, with 4 bases of the junction left unmatched. The CDR3 spells CASSERLAGYQETQYF. CDR3 bases: TGTGCCAGCAGTGAACGTCTAGCGGGGTACCAAGAGACCCAGTACTTC.

The rearrangement uses TRBV7-2 and TRBJ1-5; tentatively, D is TRBD1 (6 bases). V was pared by 5 bases and J by 4 bases, with 9 bases between. The CDR3 sequence is 13 residues long. Per the germline V gene, CDR1 is SGHTA and CDR2 is FQGNSA. DNA of the CDR3: TGTGCCAGCAGCGCCGGACAGAATCAGCCCCAGCATTTT. It encodes CASSAGQNQPQHF.

The chain links TRBV19 to TRBJ1-5; 10 bases are shared with TRBD1. This CDR3 comprises 16 residues. The germline V gene has CDR1 LNHDA and CDR2 SQIVND (reference sequence). The V and J ends lost 6 bases and 7 bases, in that order; junction bases with no gene match: 12. The CDR3 sequence is CASRDPGQGRLQPQHF. CDR3 sequence (DNA): TGTGCCAGTAGGGACCCGGGACAGGGGCGTTTACAGCCCCAGCATTTT.

The V and J genes are TRBV11-3 and TRBJ1-1, with D tentatively TRBD1 (5 bases). CDR1 and CDR2 (germline): SGHNT, YENEEA. The germline V and J ends were trimmed by 1 base and 0 bases, with 9 bases remaining between them. The CDR3 sequence is 15 residues long. CDR3: CASSLGGGMNTEAFF. CDR3 in DNA: TGTGCCAGCAGCTTAGGTGGGGGGATGAACACTGAAGCTTTCTTT.

The rearrangement joins TRBV4-1 to TRBJ2-7; 11 nucleotides line up with TRBD2. J lost 2 bases, V lost 0 bases, and 6 bases had no gene match. CDR1 is MGHRA and CDR2 is YSYEKL in the germline V gene. This CDR3 spans 17 amino acids. The CDR3 sequence: CASSQDASGGTPYEQYF. The CDR3 region has the DNA TGCGCCAGCAGCCAAGATGCTAGCGGGGGGACACCCTACGAGCAGTACTTC.

The rearrangement uses TRBV18 and TRBJ2-6; the D is unclear. Trimming left V 5 bases short and J 0 bases short, with 17 bases between. Germline CDR1 and CDR2: KGHSH and LQKENI. This CDR3 spans 18 amino acids. CDR3: CASSNLRPGSSGANVLTF. The CDR3 DNA reads TGTGCCAGCTCAAACCTCAGGCCAGGTAGCTCTGGGGCCAACGTCCTGACTTTC.

This rearrangement joins TRBV19 to TRBJ1-5; no firm D call. CDR1 is LNHDA and CDR2 is SQIVND in the germline V gene (reference sequence). The V end was cut by 4 bases, the J end by 1 base, with 14 bases between. The CDR3 spans 16 residues. The CDR3, as DNA: TGTGCCAGTAGTACCGAAGGAGGAAGGAGCAATCAGCCCCAGCATTTT. Translating it yields CASSTEGGRSNQPQHF.

The rearrangement uses TRBV5-6 and TRBJ2-7, with 8 positions matching TRBD1. The V gene's germline CDR1 is SGHDT and CDR2 YYEEEE. This CDR3 region has 15 residues. With 4 bases clipped from V and 1 base from J, the junction kept 7 bases outside the gene matches. CDR3 loop: CASSRQGARSYEQYF. CDR3 nucleotide sequence: TGTGCCAGCAGCCGTCAGGGGGCGAGGTCCTACGAGCAGTACTTC.

This rearrangement joins TRBV10-3 to TRBJ2-2, with 9 bases that match TRBD2. V was clipped by 9 bases and J by 1 base; unmatched bases: 3. The CDR3 loop spans 14 amino acids. Per germline, CDR1 ENHRY and CDR2 SYGVKD. In DNA, the CDR3 is TGTGCCATTCGACTAGCGGTGAACACCGGGGAGCTGTTTTTT. It translates to CAIRLAVNTGELFF.

The chain is built from TRBV29-1 and TRBJ1-4; no reliable D call. The germline V gene has CDR1 SQVTM and CDR2 ANQGSEA. Trimming shortened V by 4 bases and J by 8 bases, and 8 bases separated the two germline ends. The CDR3 runs to 11 residues. CDR3 sequence: CSVGNWEKLFF. The CDR3 DNA is TGCAGCGTTGGCAACTGGGAAAAACTGTTTTTT.

This clone was observed a single time. The chain has TRBV7-9 and TRBJ1-1; D is undetermined. The CDR3 covers 15 residues. CDR1 is SEHNR, CDR2 FQNEAQ, per germline (reference sequence). Trimming left V 5 bases short and J 1 base short, with 14 bases between. The CDR3: CASSHGMERNTEAFF. The CDR3 DNA is TGTGCCAGCAGCCACGGGATGGAGCGGAACACTGAAGCTTTCTTT.

V gene TRBV11-3 combines with J gene TRBJ2-3, with 10 bases fitting TRBD1. This CDR3 has 15 residues. Germline CDR1 and CDR2: SGHNT and YENEEA. With V trimmed by 5 bases and J by 3 bases, 5 bases remained unmatched. The CDR3 sequence is CASSPRQGATDTQYF. The CDR3 DNA reads as TGTGCCAGCAGCCCGCGACAGGGGGCAACAGATACGCAGTATTTT.

The rearrangement links TRBV6-1 to TRBJ1-1; 7 bases align to TRBD1. After removal of 2 bases from V and 1 base from J, the junction contained 4 bases not matched to a gene. The CDR3 has 15 amino acids. Germline assignment: CDR1 MNHNS and CDR2 SASEGT. CDR3 residues: CASSELGQSNTEAFF. The CDR3 bases are TGTGCCAGCAGTGAATTGGGACAGTCGAACACTGAAGCTTTCTTT.

CDR3 protein: CASTLGQGPNQPQHF. The CDR3 nucleotides are TGTGCCAGTACCCTGGGACAGGGCCCAAATCAGCCCCAGCATTTT. The chain uses TRBV19 and TRBJ1-5, with 9 bases identical to TRBD1. The germline CDR1 and CDR2 sequences are LNHDA and SQIVND (reference sequence). CDR3 length equals 15 residues. J was trimmed by 4 bases and V by 7 bases; bases with no gene match: 8.